This TCR beta chain came from a study of human T cells and chemical hapten exposure. Germline V gives CDR1 MGHRA, CDR2 YSYEKL. The length of the CDR3 is 15 residues. V shed 0 bases, J shed 8 bases, and the junction held 7 bases outside the gene matches. The time point is: patch test 2, 6 weeks after DPC sensitization. As to treatment: therapeutic diphenylcyclopropenone sensitization with weekly scalp DPC. People who gave samples had alopecia, were 18 to 70 years old, and were suitable for DPC. As handled by the study authors: Between 23,224 and 690,600 TCRs appeared in each sample, and the median stood at roughly 95,000. TCRdb re-called the RACE reads with MiXCR, one entry per CDR3 protein. Here the V and J calls rest on TCRdb's processing, not on the authors' analysis. The data hold 65,000 to 95,000 distinct CDR3 sequences, with 5% to 8.5% observed a single time.

The clonotype comes from a woman in her twenties or thirties with alopecia areata. Some clones in this sample may be carry-over from other donors' samples. Sequencing was performed on whole blood, taken in connection with sensitization to the hapten diphenylcyclopropenone (DPC). The V gene is TRBV4-1, the J gene TRBJ2-1; 7 nucleotides align to TRBD1. The CDR3 is CASSQDGQANYEQFF. The CDR3 region has the DNA TGCGCCAGCAGCCAAGATGGACAGGCCAACTATGAGCAGTTCTTC.